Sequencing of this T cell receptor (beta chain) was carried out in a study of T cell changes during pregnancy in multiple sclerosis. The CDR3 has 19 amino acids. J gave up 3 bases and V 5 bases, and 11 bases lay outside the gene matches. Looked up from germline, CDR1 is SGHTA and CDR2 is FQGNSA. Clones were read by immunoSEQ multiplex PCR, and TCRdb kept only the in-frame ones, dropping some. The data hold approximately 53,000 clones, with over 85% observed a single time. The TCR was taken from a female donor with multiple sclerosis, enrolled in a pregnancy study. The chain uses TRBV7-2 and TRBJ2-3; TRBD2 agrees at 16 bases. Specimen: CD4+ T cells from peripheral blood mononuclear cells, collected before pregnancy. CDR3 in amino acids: CASSKAGTSGRAITDTQYF. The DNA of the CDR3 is TGTGCCAGCAGCAAAGCCGGGACTAGCGGGAGGGCCATAACAGATACGCAGTATTTT.